This note documents a single T cell receptor beta chain sequence. The data were obtained in a study of blood T cell repertoires in COVID-19. Germline V gives CDR1 SGDLS, CDR2 YYNGEE. CDR3 size: 14 residues. The J segment lost 2 bases and the V segment lost 0 bases, leaving 1 base of the junction unmatched. Clones were sequenced by immunoSEQ multiplex PCR, and TCRdb holds only the in-frame ones, with some missing. The sample carries some 240,000 clones, 80% to 90% recorded once. The chain joins TRBV9 to TRBJ2-7; the match to TRBD2 covers 8 bases. The sample taken for sequencing was peripheral blood. The TCR originated in a man aged 50-59 years with active or convalescent COVID-19. The CDR3 DNA sequence: TGTGCCAGCAGCGTAGACGGGAGGGCCTACGAGCAGTACTTC. Its translation: CASSVDGRAYEQYF.